This T cell receptor beta chain came from a study of T cell responses to AZD1222 COVID-19 vaccine. Broader study findings: Increases in Spike-specific TCR breadth and depth were seen after two AZD1222 doses. Spike was spanned by vaccine-associated CD4 TCRs, with dominance at 160-218 and 743-854. Only a handful of AZD1222 recipients were seropositive at baseline. No repertoire was sampled before or during the peak T cell response, only after it.

The germline CDR1 and CDR2 sequences are LGHDT and YNNKEL (reference sequence). The CDR3 sequence is 14 residues long. V was shortened by 6 bases and J by 0 bases, with 11 bases between the two germline ends. Points on this clone: The antigen remains unidentified.

Using immunoSEQ multiplex PCR, the repertoire was profiled, and TCRdb retains in-frame clones only, with some absent. The profile covers under 60,000 clones, with under 90% appearing a single time and 10% taken by the ten largest. The sample in question was peripheral blood, obtained on day 0 of AZD1222 vaccination. This chain joins TRBV3-1 (or the pseudogene TRBV3-2) and TRBJ1-1; no reliable D call. The sequence derives from an adult in good health. CDR3 DNA sequence: TGTGCCAGCAGGACGGACGGACTGAACACTGAAGCTTTCTTT. Its translation is CASRTDGLNTEAFF.